This T cell receptor beta chain came from a study of blood T cell repertoires in COVID-19. Background on the study: Samples of COVID-19 (acute and convalescent) were obtained from the United States, Italy and Spain. The cDNA or gDNA used as material had been derived from T cells, B-cell-depleted T cells, or PBMCs.

Germline V gene data show CDR1 as MGHDK and CDR2 as SYGVNS. This CDR3 is 17 amino acids long. Trimming pared 0 bases from V and 0 bases from J, leaving 13 bases between. Per the original data handling: The assay estimated nucleated cells by amplifying reference gene primers. Measured with immunoSEQ multiplex PCR; TCRdb has only the in-frame clones, and not every one. V and J calls and clone size are copied from that table; D and trimming were computed from the DNA. The sample has approximately 77,000 clones; approximately 79% are singletons. The chain has TRBV25-1 and TRBJ2-3; D remains unclear. The sequence derives from a man between 65 and 80 years old with active or convalescent COVID-19. Material for sequencing was peripheral blood. The CDR3: CASSEYSSLPSTDTQYF. CDR3 DNA: TGTGCCAGCAGTGAATATTCTTCCCTTCCTAGCACAGATACGCAGTATTTT.